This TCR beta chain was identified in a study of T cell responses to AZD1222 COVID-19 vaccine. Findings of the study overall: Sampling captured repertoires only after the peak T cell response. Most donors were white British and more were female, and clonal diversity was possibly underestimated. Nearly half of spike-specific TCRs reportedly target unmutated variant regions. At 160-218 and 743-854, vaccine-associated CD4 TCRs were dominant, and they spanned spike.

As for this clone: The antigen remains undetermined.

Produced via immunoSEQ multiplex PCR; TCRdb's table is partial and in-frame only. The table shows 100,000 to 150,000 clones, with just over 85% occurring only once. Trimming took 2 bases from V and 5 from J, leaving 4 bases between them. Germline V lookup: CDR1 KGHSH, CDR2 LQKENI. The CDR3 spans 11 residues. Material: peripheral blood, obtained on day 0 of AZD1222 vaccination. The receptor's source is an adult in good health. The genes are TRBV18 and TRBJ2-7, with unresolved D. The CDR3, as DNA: TGTGCCAGCTCACCATCTCACGAGCAGTACTTC. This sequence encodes CASSPSHEQYF. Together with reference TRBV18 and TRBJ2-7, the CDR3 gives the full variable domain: NAGVMQNPRHLVRRRGQEARLRCSPMKGHSHVYWYRQLPEEGLKFMVYLQKENIIDESGMPKERFSAEFPKEGPSILRIQQVVRGDSAAYFCASSPSHEQYFGPGTRLTVT.